This TCR beta chain was documented in a study of shared clonotypes between healthy human individuals. Regarding the study as a whole: Lower generation probabilities were found for non-shared clonotypes than for those shared by all four donors. Among the subsets, naive ones generally showed larger estimated richness than memory ones. Several donors showed sharing of around 5.3% of naive CD4 clonotypes.

Turning to this clone: Antigen unknown.

The V gene lost 1 base and the J gene lost 4 bases, with 12 bases spanning the gap. Per the germline V gene, CDR1 is SGHDT and CDR2 is YYEEEE. There are 15 residues in the CDR3. Under the authors' procedure: ImmunoSEQ output held junction-only sequences without quality scores, so filtering differed. TCRdb keeps only in-frame clones here, not all; method: immunoSEQ multiplex PCR. The DNA gave D and trimming, while V, J and clone size come from that table. The sample has 2 million or so clones; 85% to 95% are singletons. Sequenced input: naive CD4+ T cells sorted from blood. As to subset: CD45RA+ positively selected. The source is a man younger than 35 in good health. The rearrangement joins TRBV5-6 to TRBJ2-1; the D gene is possibly TRBD2 (6 bases). CDR3 in DNA: TGTGCCAGCAGCTTGTTAGCGGTTTTATACAATGAGCAGTTCTTC. It is translated as CASSLLAVLYNEQFF.